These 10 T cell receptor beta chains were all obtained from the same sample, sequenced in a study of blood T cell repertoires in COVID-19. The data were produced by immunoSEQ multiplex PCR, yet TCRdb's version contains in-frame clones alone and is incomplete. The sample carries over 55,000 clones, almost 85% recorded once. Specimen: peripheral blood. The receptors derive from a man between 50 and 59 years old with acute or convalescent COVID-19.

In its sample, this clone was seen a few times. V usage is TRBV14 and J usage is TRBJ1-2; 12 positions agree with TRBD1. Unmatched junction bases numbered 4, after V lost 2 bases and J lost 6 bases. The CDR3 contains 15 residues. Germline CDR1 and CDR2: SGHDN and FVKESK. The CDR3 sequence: CASSQLGTGGHGYTF. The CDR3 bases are TGTGCCAGCAGCCAACTCGGGACAGGGGGCCATGGCTACACCTTC.

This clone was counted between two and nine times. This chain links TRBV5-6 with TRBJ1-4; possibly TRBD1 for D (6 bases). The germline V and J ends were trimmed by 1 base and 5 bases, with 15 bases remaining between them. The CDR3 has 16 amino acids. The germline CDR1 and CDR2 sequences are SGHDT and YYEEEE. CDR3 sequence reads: CASSLFIGTLNEKLFF. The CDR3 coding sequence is TGTGCCAGCAGCTTGTTTATCGGGACACTAAATGAAAAACTGTTTTTT.

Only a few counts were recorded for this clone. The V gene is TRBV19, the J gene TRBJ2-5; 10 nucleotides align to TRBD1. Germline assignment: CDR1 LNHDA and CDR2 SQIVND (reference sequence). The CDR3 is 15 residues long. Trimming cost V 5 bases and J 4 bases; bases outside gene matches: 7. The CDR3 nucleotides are TGTGCCAGTAGTGACCGGGACAGGGGACGAGAGACCCAGTACTTC. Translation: CASSDRDRGRETQYF.

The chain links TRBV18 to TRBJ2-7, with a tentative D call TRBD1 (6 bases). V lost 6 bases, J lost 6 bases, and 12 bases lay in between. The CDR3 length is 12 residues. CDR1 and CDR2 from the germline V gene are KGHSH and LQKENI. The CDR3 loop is CASSSDRTEQYV. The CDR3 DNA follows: TGTGCCAGCTCTAGCGACAGGACCGAGCAGTACGTC.

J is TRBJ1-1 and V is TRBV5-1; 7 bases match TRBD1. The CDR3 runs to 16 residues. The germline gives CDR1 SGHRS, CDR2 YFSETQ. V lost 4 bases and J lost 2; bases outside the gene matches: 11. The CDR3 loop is CASSMGGDSFNTEAFF. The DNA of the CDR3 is TGCGCCAGCAGCATGGGAGGGGACAGTTTTAACACTGAAGCTTTCTTT. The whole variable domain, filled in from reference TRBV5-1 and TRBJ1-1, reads KAGVTQTPRYLIKTRGQQVTLSCSPISGHRSVSWYQQTPGQGLQFLFEYFSETQRNKGNFPGRFSGRQFSNSRSEMNVSTLELGDSALYLCASSMGGDSFNTEAFFGQGTRLTVV.

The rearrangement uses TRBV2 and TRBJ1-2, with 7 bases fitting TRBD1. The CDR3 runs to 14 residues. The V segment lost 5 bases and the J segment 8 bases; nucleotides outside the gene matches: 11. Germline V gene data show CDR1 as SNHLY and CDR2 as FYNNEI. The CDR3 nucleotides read TGTGCCAGCAGTAAGATCCGGGACAGAGAAGGCTACACCTTC. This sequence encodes CASSKIRDREGYTF.

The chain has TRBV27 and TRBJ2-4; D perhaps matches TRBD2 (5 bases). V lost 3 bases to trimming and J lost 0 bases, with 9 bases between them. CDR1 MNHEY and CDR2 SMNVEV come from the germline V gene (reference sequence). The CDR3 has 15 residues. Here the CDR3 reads CASSFVREAKNIQYF. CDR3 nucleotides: TGTGCCAGCAGTTTCGTCCGGGAAGCCAAAAACATTCAGTACTTC.

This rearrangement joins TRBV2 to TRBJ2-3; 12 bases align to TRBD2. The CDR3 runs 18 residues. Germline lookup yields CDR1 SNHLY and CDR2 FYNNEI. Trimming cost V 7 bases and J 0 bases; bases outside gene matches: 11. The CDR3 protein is CASTPRTSGTTSTDTQYF. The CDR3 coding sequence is TGTGCCAGCACCCCCCGGACTAGCGGGACCACTAGCACAGATACGCAGTATTTT.

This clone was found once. The CDR3 loop reads CACYPEGTGGFEQYV. DNA of the CDR3: TGTGCCTGTTATCCTGAGGGGACAGGGGGGTTCGAGCAGTACGTC. The chain carries TRBV30 and TRBJ2-7; 11 bases align to TRBD1. Unmatched junction bases numbered 13, after V lost 6 bases and J lost 6 bases. The CDR3 is 15 residues long. From germline, CDR1 is GTSNPN and CDR2 SVGIG (reference sequence).

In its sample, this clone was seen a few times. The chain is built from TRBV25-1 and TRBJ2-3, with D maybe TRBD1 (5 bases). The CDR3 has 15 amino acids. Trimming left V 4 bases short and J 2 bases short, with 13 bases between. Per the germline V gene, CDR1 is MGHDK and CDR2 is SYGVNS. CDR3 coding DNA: TGTGCCAGCAGTGCAAGGGGCTCCGCCACAGATACGCAGTATTTT. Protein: CASSARGSATDTQYF.